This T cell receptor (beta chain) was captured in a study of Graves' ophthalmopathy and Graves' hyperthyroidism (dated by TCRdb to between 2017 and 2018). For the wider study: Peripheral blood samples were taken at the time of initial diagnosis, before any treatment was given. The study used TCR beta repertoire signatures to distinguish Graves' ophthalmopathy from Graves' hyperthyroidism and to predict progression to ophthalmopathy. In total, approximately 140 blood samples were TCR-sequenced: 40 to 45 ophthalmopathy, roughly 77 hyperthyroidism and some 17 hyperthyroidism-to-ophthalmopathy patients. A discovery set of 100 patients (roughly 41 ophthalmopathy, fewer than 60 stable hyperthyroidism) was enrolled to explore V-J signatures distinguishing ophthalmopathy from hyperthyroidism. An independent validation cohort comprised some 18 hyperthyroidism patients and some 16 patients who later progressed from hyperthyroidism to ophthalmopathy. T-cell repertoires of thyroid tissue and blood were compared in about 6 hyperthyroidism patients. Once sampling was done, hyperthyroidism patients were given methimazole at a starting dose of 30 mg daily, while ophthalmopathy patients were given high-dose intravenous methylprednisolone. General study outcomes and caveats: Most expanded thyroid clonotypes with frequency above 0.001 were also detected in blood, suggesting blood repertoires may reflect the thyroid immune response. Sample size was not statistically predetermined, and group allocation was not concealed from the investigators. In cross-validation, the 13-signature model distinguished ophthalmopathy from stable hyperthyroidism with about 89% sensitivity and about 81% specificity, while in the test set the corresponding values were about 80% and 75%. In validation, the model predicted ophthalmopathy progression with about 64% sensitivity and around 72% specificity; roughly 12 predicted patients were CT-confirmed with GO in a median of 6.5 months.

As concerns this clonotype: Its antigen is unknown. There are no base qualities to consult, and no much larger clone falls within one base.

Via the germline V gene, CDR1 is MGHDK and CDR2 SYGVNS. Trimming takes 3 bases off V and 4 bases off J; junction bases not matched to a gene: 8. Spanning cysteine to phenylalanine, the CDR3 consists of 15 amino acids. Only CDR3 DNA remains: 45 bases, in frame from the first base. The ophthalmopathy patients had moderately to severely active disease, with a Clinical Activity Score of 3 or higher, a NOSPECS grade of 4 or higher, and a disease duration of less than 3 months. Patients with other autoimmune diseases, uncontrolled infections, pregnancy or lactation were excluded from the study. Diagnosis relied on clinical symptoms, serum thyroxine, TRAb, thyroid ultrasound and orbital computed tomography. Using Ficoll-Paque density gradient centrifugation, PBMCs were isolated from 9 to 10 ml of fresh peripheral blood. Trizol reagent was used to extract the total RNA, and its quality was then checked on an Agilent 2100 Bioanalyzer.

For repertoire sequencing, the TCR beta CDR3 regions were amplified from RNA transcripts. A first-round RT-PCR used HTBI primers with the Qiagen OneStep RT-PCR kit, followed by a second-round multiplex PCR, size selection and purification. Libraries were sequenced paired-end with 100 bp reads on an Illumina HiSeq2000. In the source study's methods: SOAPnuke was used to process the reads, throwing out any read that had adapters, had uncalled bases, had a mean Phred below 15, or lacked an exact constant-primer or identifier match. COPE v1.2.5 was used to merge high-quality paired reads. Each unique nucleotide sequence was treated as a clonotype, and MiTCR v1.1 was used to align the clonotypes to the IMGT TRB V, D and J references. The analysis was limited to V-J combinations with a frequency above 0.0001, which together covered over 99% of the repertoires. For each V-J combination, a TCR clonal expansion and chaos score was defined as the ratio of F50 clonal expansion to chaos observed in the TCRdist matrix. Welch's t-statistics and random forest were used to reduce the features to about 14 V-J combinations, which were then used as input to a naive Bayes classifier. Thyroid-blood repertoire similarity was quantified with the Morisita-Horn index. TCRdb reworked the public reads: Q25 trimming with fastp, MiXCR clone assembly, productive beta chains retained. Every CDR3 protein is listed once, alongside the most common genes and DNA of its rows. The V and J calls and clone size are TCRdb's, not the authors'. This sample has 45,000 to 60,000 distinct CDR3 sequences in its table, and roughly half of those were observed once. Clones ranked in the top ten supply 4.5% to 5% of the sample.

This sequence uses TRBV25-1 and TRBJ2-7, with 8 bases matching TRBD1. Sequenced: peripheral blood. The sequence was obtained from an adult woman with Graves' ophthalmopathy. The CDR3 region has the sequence CASSDSGTGRYEQYF. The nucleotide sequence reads TGTGCCAGCAGTGATTCCGGGACAGGCCGGTACGAGCAGTACTTC.